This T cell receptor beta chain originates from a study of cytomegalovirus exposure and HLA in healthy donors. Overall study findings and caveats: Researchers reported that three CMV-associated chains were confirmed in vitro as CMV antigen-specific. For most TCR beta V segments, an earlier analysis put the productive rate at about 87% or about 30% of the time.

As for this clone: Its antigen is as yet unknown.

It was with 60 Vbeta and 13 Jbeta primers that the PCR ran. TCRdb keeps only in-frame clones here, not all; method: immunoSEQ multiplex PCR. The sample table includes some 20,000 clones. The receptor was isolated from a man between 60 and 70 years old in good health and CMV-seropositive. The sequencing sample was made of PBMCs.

CDR3 nucleotide sequence: TGTGCCAGTAGTGCCGCCTCTCGGACAACTTCCTACGAGCAGTACTTC. Its protein product is CASSAASRTTSYEQYF. The chain carries TRBV19 and TRBJ2-7; a weak D match, TRBD1 (5 bases). V shed 5 bases and J shed 1 base, with 18 bases lying between them. Germline CDR1 reads LNHDA; CDR2 reads SQIVND (reference sequence). The CDR3 consists of 16 residues. The full variable domain, in which reference TRBV19 and TRBJ2-7 provide the parts outside the CDR3, is DGGITQSPKYLFRKEGQNVTLSCEQNLNHDAMYWYRQDPGQGLRLIYYSQIVNDFQKGDIAEGYSVSREKKESFPLTVTSAQKNPTAFYLCASSAASRTTSYEQYFGPGTRLTVT.